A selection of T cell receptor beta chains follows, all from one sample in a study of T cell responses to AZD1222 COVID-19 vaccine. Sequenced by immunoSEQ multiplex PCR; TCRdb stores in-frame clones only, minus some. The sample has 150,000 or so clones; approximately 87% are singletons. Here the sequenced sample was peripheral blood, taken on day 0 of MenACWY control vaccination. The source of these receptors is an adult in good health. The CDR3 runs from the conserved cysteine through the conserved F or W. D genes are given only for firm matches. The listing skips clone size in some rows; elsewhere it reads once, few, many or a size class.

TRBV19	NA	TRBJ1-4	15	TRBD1	CASSIGGQANEKLFF	TGTGCCAGTAGTATCGGAGGACAGGCTAATGAAAAACTGTTTTTT
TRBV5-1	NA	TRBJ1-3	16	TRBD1	CASSLSYRRGQNTIYF	TGCGCCAGCTCTCTTTCCTACCGCAGGGGGCAAAACACCATATATTTT
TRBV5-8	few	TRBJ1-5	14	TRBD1	CASSRDRGYQPQHF	TGTGCCAGCAGCCGGGACAGGGGTTATCAGCCCCAGCATTTT
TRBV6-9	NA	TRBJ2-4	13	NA	CASSWGAKNIQYF	TGTGCCAGCAGTTGGGGAGCCAAAAACATTCAGTACTTC
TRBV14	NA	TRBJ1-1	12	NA	CASSRQYTEAFF	TGTGCCAGCAGCCGGCAGTACACTGAAGCTTTCTTT
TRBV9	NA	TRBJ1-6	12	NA	CASSSQGSPLHF	TGTGCCAGCAGCTCCCAGGGGTCACCCCTCCACTTT
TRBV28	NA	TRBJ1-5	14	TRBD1	CASSSGQGNQPQHF	TGTGCCAGCAGTTCCGGACAGGGGAATCAGCCCCAGCATTTT
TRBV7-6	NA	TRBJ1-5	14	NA	CASSLLGQGQPQHF	TGTGCCAGCAGCTTATTAGGGCAGGGGCAGCCCCAGCATTTT
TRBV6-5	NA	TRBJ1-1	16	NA	CASSYSSFGGGTEAFF	TGTGCCAGCAGTTACTCGAGTTTTGGGGGAGGCACTGAAGCTTTCTTT
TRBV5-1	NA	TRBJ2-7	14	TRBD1	CASSVRDRGHEQYF	TGCGCCAGCAGCGTCCGGGACAGGGGTCACGAGCAGTACTTC
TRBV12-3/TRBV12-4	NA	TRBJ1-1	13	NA	CASSLQAGQEAFF	TGTGCCAGCAGTCTGCAAGCCGGACAGGAAGCTTTCTTT
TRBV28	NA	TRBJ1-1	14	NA	CASSFGDLNTEAFF	TGTGCCAGCAGTTTTGGGGACCTGAACACTGAAGCTTTCTTT
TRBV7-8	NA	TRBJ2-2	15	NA	CAKGGGRPSTGELFF	TGTGCCAAAGGGGGCGGGAGACCGAGCACCGGGGAGCTGTTTTTT
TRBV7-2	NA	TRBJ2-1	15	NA	CASSSSWQGRYEQFF	TGTGCCAGCAGCTCCTCGTGGCAGGGAAGATATGAGCAGTTCTTC
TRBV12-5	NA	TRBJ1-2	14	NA	CASGPNRAHYGYTF	TGTGCTAGTGGCCCTAACAGGGCCCACTATGGCTACACCTTC
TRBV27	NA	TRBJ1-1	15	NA	CASSNWDVPNTEAFF	TGTGCCAGCAGCAATTGGGACGTCCCGAACACTGAAGCTTTCTTT
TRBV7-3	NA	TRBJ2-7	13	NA	CASSPKTGYEQYF	TGTGCCAGCAGCCCGAAGACAGGCTACGAGCAGTACTTC
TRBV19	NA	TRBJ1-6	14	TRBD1	CASGTASYNSPLHF	TGTGCCAGTGGGACAGCCTCATATAATTCACCCCTCCACTTT
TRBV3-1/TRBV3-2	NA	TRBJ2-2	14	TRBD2	CASSHGGGTGELFF	TGTGCCAGCAGCCATGGCGGGGGGACCGGGGAGCTGTTTTTT
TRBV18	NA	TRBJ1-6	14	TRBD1	CASSPDRDNSPLHF	TGTGCCAGCTCACCGGACAGGGATAATTCACCCCTCCACTTT
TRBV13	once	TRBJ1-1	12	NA	CASSLYQTEAFF	TGTGCCAGCAGCTTATATCAGACTGAAGCTTTCTTT
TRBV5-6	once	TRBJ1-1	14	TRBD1	CATTGGIENTEAFF	TGTGCCACCACAGGGGGTATAGAGAACACTGAAGCTTTCTTT
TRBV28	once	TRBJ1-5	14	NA	CASHQDGSNQPQHF	TGTGCCAGCCATCAGGACGGTAGCAATCAGCCCCAGCATTTT
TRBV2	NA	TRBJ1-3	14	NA	CASSPRVSGNTIYF	TGTGCCAGCAGCCCCAGGGTGTCCGGAAACACCATATATTTT
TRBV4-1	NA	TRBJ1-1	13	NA	CASSQDGRVEAFF	TGCGCCAGCAGCCAAGATGGCAGGGTTGAAGCTTTCTTT
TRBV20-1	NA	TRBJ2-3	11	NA	CSAPITDTQYF	TGCAGTGCCCCAATAACAGATACGCAGTATTTT
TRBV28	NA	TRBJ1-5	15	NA	CASSFSGLWNQPQHF	TGTGCCAGCAGTTTTTCGGGGCTTTGGAATCAGCCCCAGCATTTT
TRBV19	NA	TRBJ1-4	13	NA	CATSGGAIEKLFF	TGTGCCACCTCTGGAGGGGCAATTGAAAAACTGTTTTTT
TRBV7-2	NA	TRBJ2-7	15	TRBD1	CASSRDRGQDYEQYF	TGTGCCAGCAGCAGAGACAGGGGGCAGGACTACGAGCAGTACTTC
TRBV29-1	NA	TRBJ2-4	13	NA	CSVVVEAKNIQYF	TGCAGCGTCGTGGTTGAGGCCAAAAACATTCAGTACTTC
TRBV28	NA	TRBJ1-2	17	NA	CASSLTHYRRPGGGYTF	TGTGCCAGCAGTTTAACACATTATCGACGGCCCGGAGGAGGCTACACCTTC
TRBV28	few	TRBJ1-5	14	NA	CASSPLLQGGAQHF	TGTGCCAGCAGTCCACTACTCCAAGGGGGGGCCCAGCATTTT
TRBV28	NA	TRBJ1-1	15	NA	CASSPQGLAIAEAFF	TGTGCCAGCTCCCCACAAGGGCTGGCAATCGCTGAAGCTTTCTTT
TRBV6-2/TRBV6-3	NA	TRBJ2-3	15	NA	CASTPGFTSGDTQYF	TGTGCCAGCACCCCAGGGTTTACTAGTGGGGATACGCAGTATTTT
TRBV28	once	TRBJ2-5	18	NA	CASSPGWGSSGWGETQYF	TGTGCCAGCAGCCCAGGCTGGGGGTCTTCGGGGTGGGGAGAGACCCAGTACTTC
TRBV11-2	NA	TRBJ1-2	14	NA	CASSSRGGEIRYTF	TGTGCCAGCAGCTCCCGAGGGGGGGAAATTCGCTACACCTTC
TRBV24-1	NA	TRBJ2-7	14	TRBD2	CATSDSRLAGGSIF	TGTGCCACCAGTGATTCCCGGCTAGCGGGAGGTTCAATCTTC
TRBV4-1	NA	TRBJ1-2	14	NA	CASSQGGGNYGYTF	TGCGCCAGCAGCCAGGGCGGTGGCAACTATGGCTACACCTTC
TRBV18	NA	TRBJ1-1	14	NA	CASSPMGSDTEAFF	TGTGCCAGCTCACCTATGGGCTCGGACACTGAAGCTTTCTTT